The clone carrying this T cell receptor beta chain was counted at least ten times. The sample originates from a study of early T cells in non-severe SARS-CoV-2 infection. Overall study: Investigators sequenced bulk RNA drawn from unsorted whole blood, and chains remained unpaired.

This CDR3 has 12 residues. With 6 bases removed from V and 3 bases from J, the gap between germline ends came to 9 bases. TCRdb called the 5' RACE reads again in MiXCR, with one record for every CDR3 protein. This repertoire shows 20,000 to 30,000 distinct CDR3 sequences, over 3.5% found once; its top ten account for nearly 4.5%. This TCR derives from an adult who was a healthcare worker with PCR-confirmed SARS-CoV-2 infection or an uninfected control (not recorded which). This chain uses TRBV12-3 or TRBV12-4 with TRBJ2-7; D is undetermined. Material: whole blood. The CDR3: CASRVQHYEQYF. The CDR3 DNA reads TGTGCCAGCAGGGTACAGCACTACGAGCAGTACTTC.